The 11 T cell receptor beta chains reported below all come from one sample, sequenced in a study of blood T cell repertoires in COVID-19 (TCRdb year 2020). The library was produced with the immunoSEQ multiplex PCR assay. The table was pulled from immuneACCESS by TCRdb, which kept in-frame rearrangements only. Such tables lose some clones; where checked, under half of the loss comes from unresolved V genes, and the rest has no known cause. The sample has around 140,000 clones on record, 75% to 85% of them singletons. Roughly a tenth of the sample rests with the top ten. The sequenced material came from peripheral blood. The origin of the receptors is a man in his 60s with active or convalescent COVID-19.

V and J are TRBV6-2 or TRBV6-3 and TRBJ2-6; 10 nucleotides agree with TRBD1. V lost 6 bases, J lost 0 bases, and 5 bases stayed unmatched. Germline V gene sequence: CDR1 MNHEY, CDR2 SVGEGT. This CDR3 has 17 amino acids. The CDR3: CASSRQGALSGANVLTF. DNA of the CDR3: TGTGCCAGCAGCCGACAGGGGGCCCTCTCTGGGGCCAACGTCCTGACTTTC.

This clone was counted a few times. The chain recombines TRBV28 with TRBJ2-7; 9 bases map to TRBD1. Germline-derived CDR1 and CDR2 are MDHEN and SYDVKM. The CDR3 extends over 15 amino acids. V gave up 11 bases and J gave up 2 bases; unmatched junction bases: 13. As DNA, the CDR3 is TGTGCCGGTTCGGTCGGGACAGGGTTTACCTACGAGCAGTACTTC. Its translation is CAGSVGTGFTYEQYF.

This sequence joins TRBV24-1 and TRBJ1-1; possible D gene TRBD1, 5 bases. The CDR3 consists of 15 residues. The V and J ends lost 3 bases and 3 bases respectively, with 13 bases between them. Looked up from germline, CDR1 is KGHDR and CDR2 is SFDVKD. The CDR3 protein is CATSDPRTPDTEAFF. CDR3 sequence (DNA): TGTGCCACCAGTGATCCACGGACACCTGACACTGAAGCTTTCTTT.

This clone was counted between two and nine times. CDR3 bases: TGTGCCAGCAGTTCCGGCGCAGGGGTCCAGCCCCAGCATTTT. This encodes CASSSGAGVQPQHF. V gene TRBV6-5 combines with J gene TRBJ1-5, with D possibly TRBD1 on 6 matching bases. The CDR3 length is 14 residues. V gave up 4 bases and J gave up 7 bases, with 14 bases separating them. Germline V lookup: CDR1 MNHEY, CDR2 SVGAGI.

The sample holds one count of this clone. The rearrangement uses TRBV10-1 and TRBJ2-1, with 7 nucleotides matching TRBD2. V trimming: 3 bases; J trimming: 7 bases; junction bases outside the gene matches: 6. The CDR3 loop spans 14 amino acids. Germline V gene lookup returns CDR1 WNHNN and CDR2 SYGVQD (reference sequence). CDR3 sequence (DNA): TGCGCCAGCAGTGACGACGGGAGGCGTAATGAGCAGTTCTTC. Residues: CASSDDGRRNEQFF.

The V and J genes are TRBV19 and TRBJ2-2, with 11 positions matching TRBD2. This CDR3 has 15 residues. Germline-derived CDR1 and CDR2 are LNHDA and SQIVND (reference sequence). V was pared by 7 bases and J by 8 bases, with 9 bases of the junction left unmatched. The CDR3 region has the DNA TGTGCCAGTAAAAGTCTAGCGGGAGGCAAGGGGGAGCTGTTTTTT. Protein sequence: CASKSLAGGKGELFF.

The sample holds one count of this clone. This chain connects TRBV3-1 (or the pseudogene TRBV3-2) to TRBJ1-2, with TRBD1 matching 8 bases. CDR3 length: 14 amino acids. Trimming took 4 bases from V and 7 from J; bases not matched to a gene: 8. CDR1 and CDR2 (germline): LGHDT, YNNKEL (reference sequence). The CDR3 reads CASSPLDRVGGYTF. The CDR3 DNA sequence: TGTGCCAGCAGCCCTTTGGACAGGGTGGGTGGCTACACCTTC.

CDR3 in amino acids: CASSEIANIQYF. CDR3 DNA sequence: TGCGCCAGCAGTGAGATAGCAAACATTCAGTACTTC. The chain uses TRBV10-2 and TRBJ2-4; D not resolved. The length of the CDR3 is 12 residues. Trimming cost V 2 bases and J 6 bases, with 5 bases left between them. Germline CDR1 is WSHSY and CDR2 is SAAADI.

This clone was observed a single time. The chain employs TRBV4-2 and TRBJ1-1, with TRBD1 identical over 9 bases. After removal of 3 bases from V and 3 bases from J, the junction contained 5 bases not matched to a gene. The CDR3 runs to 15 residues. Germline V gene data show CDR1 as LGHNA and CDR2 as YNFKEQ. The CDR3 sequence: CASSHTGGKYTEAFF. The CDR3 DNA reads as TGTGCCAGCAGCCACACAGGGGGCAAGTACACTGAAGCTTTCTTT.

The chain combines TRBV2 with TRBJ2-1, with D perhaps matching TRBD2 (5 bases). There are 13 residues in the CDR3. Germline lookup yields CDR1 SNHLY and CDR2 FYNNEI. The V end lost 7 bases, the J end lost 4 bases, and 11 bases lay between the germline ends. CDR3 residues: CASTEGGYNEQFF. The CDR3 nucleotides are TGTGCCAGCACCGAGGGCGGGTACAATGAGCAGTTCTTC.

This clone was recorded a few times. V and J are TRBV25-1 and TRBJ1-2; D is ambiguous. V was clipped by 0 bases and J by 10 bases, with 6 bases between them. CDR3 length equals 11 residues. Germline CDR1 MGHDK, CDR2 SYGVNS. CDR3 nucleotide sequence: TGTGCCAGCAGTGAATATAGCGACTACACCTTC. This sequence encodes CASSEYSDYTF.